A selection of T cell receptor beta chains follows, all from one sample in a study of T cells in Graves' hyperthyroidism and ophthalmopathy. TCRdb used MiXCR to reprocess the multiplex PCR reads, holding one entry per CDR3 protein. The sample holds some 350,000 distinct CDR3 sequences; roughly an eighth are singletons and the top ten take 30% to 35%. The specimen sequenced was blood. All receptors come from a woman aged 40 to 50 with Graves' ophthalmopathy. Both conserved end residues are part of each CDR3. D genes are given only for firm matches. Clone size is stated in some rows and not others, as once, few, many or a class when expanded.

cdr3_aa: CASSLAPGTDSGNTIYF
cdr3_nt: TGCGCCAGCAGCTTGGCCCCCGGGACAGACTCTGGAAACACCATATATTTT
clone_size: -
v_call: TRBV5-1
j_call: TRBJ1-3
d_call: TRBD1
cdr3_length: 17

cdr3_aa: CASSYSSGGYNEQFF
cdr3_nt: TGTGCCAGCAGTTACTCGAGCGGGGGTTACAATGAGCAGTTCTTC
clone_size: few
v_call: TRBV6-5
j_call: TRBJ2-1
d_call: TRBD2
cdr3_length: 15

cdr3_aa: CCYRGSTDTQYF
cdr3_nt: TGCTGCTACAGGGGTAGCACAGATACGCAGTATTTT
clone_size: -
v_call: TRBV29-1
j_call: TRBJ2-3
d_call: TRBD1
cdr3_length: 12

cdr3_aa: CASSVRERSPLHF
cdr3_nt: TGTGCCAGCAGTGTCAGGGAAAGATCACCCCTCCACTTT
clone_size: once
v_call: TRBV6-4
j_call: TRBJ1-6
d_call: -
cdr3_length: 13

cdr3_aa: CASSLKLSGELFF
cdr3_nt: TGTGCCAGCAGCTTAAAGTTATCCGGGGAGCTGTTTTTT
clone_size: -
v_call: TRBV13
j_call: TRBJ2-2
d_call: -
cdr3_length: 13

cdr3_aa: CASSIHRDQPRHF
cdr3_nt: TGTGCCAGCTCAATACACCGGGATCAGCCCCGGCATTTT
clone_size: -
v_call: TRBV18
j_call: TRBJ1-5
d_call: -
cdr3_length: 13

cdr3_aa: CASSPHELAGSSTDTQYF
cdr3_nt: TGTGCCAGCAGCCCCCACGAACTAGCGGGAAGTAGCACAGATACGCAGTATTTT
clone_size: -
v_call: TRBV7-2
j_call: TRBJ2-3
d_call: TRBD2
cdr3_length: 18

cdr3_aa: CAISESPQPQHF
cdr3_nt: TGTGCCATCAGTGAGTCCCCTCAGCCCCAGCATTTT
clone_size: -
v_call: TRBV10-3
j_call: TRBJ1-5
d_call: -
cdr3_length: 12

cdr3_aa: CASSTRDRNFNQPQHF
cdr3_nt: TGTGCCAGCTCTACCCGGGACAGAAATTTCAATCAGCCCCAGCATTTT
clone_size: many
v_call: TRBV18
j_call: TRBJ1-5
d_call: TRBD1
cdr3_length: 16

cdr3_aa: CASSLFGSSTSGLYGYTF
cdr3_nt: TGTGCCAGCAGCTTATTCGGGAGTTCTACGTCGGGTCTATATGGCTACACCTTC
clone_size: -
v_call: TRBV7-2
j_call: TRBJ1-2
d_call: -
cdr3_length: 18

cdr3_aa: CASSLGRLAGGRVGYEQYF
cdr3_nt: TGTGCCAGCAGCTTAGGTAGACTAGCGGGAGGCCGAGTTGGCTACGAGCAGTACTTC
clone_size: -
v_call: TRBV11-2
j_call: TRBJ2-7
d_call: TRBD2
cdr3_length: 19

cdr3_aa: CASSTSWGTGGEIEALF
cdr3_nt: TGTGCCAGCAGCACCTCCTGGGGGACAGGGGGGGAAATTGAAGCTCTCTTT
clone_size: -
v_call: TRBV28
j_call: TRBJ1-1
d_call: TRBD1
cdr3_length: 17

cdr3_aa: CASTPGAVETQYF
cdr3_nt: TGTGCCAGCACCCCCGGGGCAGTGGAGACCCAGTACTTC
clone_size: many
v_call: TRBV28
j_call: TRBJ2-5
d_call: -
cdr3_length: 13

cdr3_aa: CASSSPGTGPHEQYF
cdr3_nt: TGTGCCAGCAGTTCCCCCGGGACAGGACCCCACGAGCAGTACTTC
clone_size: -
v_call: TRBV5-6
j_call: TRBJ2-7
d_call: TRBD1
cdr3_length: 15

cdr3_aa: CASSSRGPGTQYF
cdr3_nt: TGTGCCAGCAGTTCACGGGGGCCGGGTACGCAGTATTTT
clone_size: many
v_call: TRBV12-3/TRBV12-4
j_call: TRBJ2-3
d_call: -
cdr3_length: 13

cdr3_aa: CASSPNPNEQFF
cdr3_nt: TGTGCCAGCAGCCCCAACCCAAATGAGCAGTTCTTC
clone_size: many
v_call: TRBV12-3/TRBV12-4
j_call: TRBJ2-1
d_call: -
cdr3_length: 12

cdr3_aa: CASSPQHLSYNEQFF
cdr3_nt: TGTGCCAGCAGCCCACAGCATCTCTCCTACAATGAGCAGTTCTTC
clone_size: many
v_call: TRBV6-1
j_call: TRBJ2-1
d_call: -
cdr3_length: 15

cdr3_aa: CASSLDSVGIEFF
cdr3_nt: TGTGCCAGCAGCCTGGACAGCGTAGGGATCGAGTTCTTC
clone_size: few
v_call: TRBV2
j_call: TRBJ2-1
d_call: -
cdr3_length: 13

cdr3_aa: CSVGVSGGPGELFF
cdr3_nt: TGCAGCGTTGGTGTTAGCGGGGGGCCCGGGGAGCTGTTTTTT
clone_size: many
v_call: TRBV29-1
j_call: TRBJ2-2
d_call: TRBD2
cdr3_length: 14

cdr3_aa: CSAPMAGRLAPEQYF
cdr3_nt: TGCAGTGCCCCTATGGCGGGACGGCTAGCGCCCGAGCAGTACTTC
clone_size: few
v_call: TRBV20-1
j_call: TRBJ2-7
d_call: -
cdr3_length: 15

cdr3_aa: CSARRTGSYEQYF
cdr3_nt: TGCAGTGCTAGAAGGACAGGGTCCTACGAGCAGTACTTC
clone_size: few
v_call: TRBV20-1
j_call: TRBJ2-7
d_call: TRBD1
cdr3_length: 13

cdr3_aa: CASGLVYDRVSTNEKLFF
cdr3_nt: TGTGCTAGTGGTTTGGTATACGACAGGGTGTCGACTAATGAAAAACTGTTTTTT
clone_size: many
v_call: TRBV12-5
j_call: TRBJ1-4
d_call: TRBD1
cdr3_length: 18

cdr3_aa: CASSLLRATGNTIYF
cdr3_nt: TGTGCCAGCAGCTTACTCCGGGCCACTGGAAACACCATATATTTT
clone_size: many
v_call: TRBV11-2
j_call: TRBJ1-3
d_call: -
cdr3_length: 15

cdr3_aa: CASSVGTSGIHTGELFF
cdr3_nt: TGTGCCAGCAGCGTGGGGACTAGCGGGATTCACACCGGGGAGCTGTTTTTT
clone_size: few
v_call: TRBV9
j_call: TRBJ2-2
d_call: TRBD2
cdr3_length: 17

cdr3_aa: CSVEDLLAGNLEQFF
cdr3_nt: TGCAGCGTTGAAGATCTACTAGCGGGAAATCTTGAGCAGTTCTTC
clone_size: many
v_call: TRBV29-1
j_call: TRBJ2-1
d_call: TRBD2
cdr3_length: 15

cdr3_aa: CSAQGFMIQETQYF
cdr3_nt: TGCAGTGCTCAGGGGTTCATGATTCAAGAGACCCAGTACTTC
clone_size: many
v_call: TRBV20-1
j_call: TRBJ2-5
d_call: -
cdr3_length: 14

cdr3_aa: CASKAGYSSHNEQFF
cdr3_nt: TGTGCCAGCAAAGCGGGGTATAGCTCCCACAATGAGCAGTTCTTC
clone_size: -
v_call: TRBV11-3
j_call: TRBJ2-1
d_call: TRBD2
cdr3_length: 15

cdr3_aa: CASSLGVGLYTEAFF
cdr3_nt: TGTGCCAGCAGCTTAGGTGTAGGGCTTTACACTGAAGCTTTCTTT
clone_size: -
v_call: TRBV7-9
j_call: TRBJ1-1
d_call: -
cdr3_length: 15

cdr3_aa: CSARDPGRQPQHF
cdr3_nt: TGCAGTGCTAGAGATCCGGGCAGGCAGCCCCAGCATTTT
clone_size: many
v_call: TRBV20-1
j_call: TRBJ1-5
d_call: -
cdr3_length: 13

cdr3_aa: CASSLGVREQFF
cdr3_nt: TGTGCCAGCAGTTTAGGCGTGCGGGAGCAGTTCTTC
clone_size: many
v_call: TRBV27
j_call: TRBJ2-1
d_call: -
cdr3_length: 12

cdr3_aa: CASSARTGGSSYTF
cdr3_nt: TGCGCCAGCAGCGCCCGGACAGGCGGTAGTAGCTACACCTTC
clone_size: many
v_call: TRBV5-1
j_call: TRBJ1-2
d_call: TRBD1
cdr3_length: 14

cdr3_aa: CASRPGQGANSGANVLTF
cdr3_nt: TGTGCCAGCAGACCGGGACAGGGGGCGAACTCTGGGGCCAACGTCCTGACTTTC
clone_size: many
v_call: TRBV2
j_call: TRBJ2-6
d_call: TRBD1
cdr3_length: 18

cdr3_aa: CASSSPPAELFF
cdr3_nt: TGTGCCAGCAGCTCACCACCCGCGGAGCTGTTTTTT
clone_size: few
v_call: TRBV7-3
j_call: TRBJ2-2
d_call: -
cdr3_length: 12

cdr3_aa: CASSIPGQVVGAFF
cdr3_nt: TGTGCCAGTAGTATCCCTGGACAGGTCGTCGGAGCTTTCTTT
clone_size: once
v_call: TRBV19
j_call: TRBJ1-1
d_call: TRBD1
cdr3_length: 14

cdr3_aa: CASSSASGGGKTQYF
cdr3_nt: TGTGCCAGCAGCTCAGCTAGCGGGGGCGGGAAGACCCAGTACTTC
clone_size: -
v_call: TRBV11-3
j_call: TRBJ2-5
d_call: TRBD2
cdr3_length: 15

cdr3_aa: CSARDLGQVTDTQYF
cdr3_nt: TGCAGTGCTAGAGATCTGGGACAGGTTACAGATACGCAGTATTTT
clone_size: many
v_call: TRBV20-1
j_call: TRBJ2-3
d_call: TRBD1
cdr3_length: 15

cdr3_aa: CASRDGQYSNQPQHF
cdr3_nt: TGTGCCAGTAGAGACGGACAGTATAGCAATCAGCCCCAGCATTTT
clone_size: -
v_call: TRBV19
j_call: TRBJ1-5
d_call: -
cdr3_length: 15

cdr3_aa: CASSLQGGNEKLFF
cdr3_nt: TGTGCCAGCAGCCTACAGGGCGGCAATGAAAAACTGTTTTTT
clone_size: few
v_call: TRBV3-1
j_call: TRBJ1-4
d_call: -
cdr3_length: 14

cdr3_aa: CASGGTNSPLHF
cdr3_nt: TGTGCCAGCGGGGGGACAAATTCACCCCTCCACTTT
clone_size: many
v_call: TRBV6-1
j_call: TRBJ1-6
d_call: -
cdr3_length: 12

cdr3_aa: CSARVQSSTDTQYF
cdr3_nt: TGCAGTGCTAGAGTCCAGAGTAGCACAGATACGCAGTATTTT
clone_size: many
v_call: TRBV20-1
j_call: TRBJ2-3
d_call: -
cdr3_length: 14

cdr3_aa: CSARDGAGRSVGSPLHF
cdr3_nt: TGCAGTGCTAGAGATGGGGCAGGGAGGAGCGTGGGATCACCCCTCCACTTT
clone_size: -
v_call: TRBV20-1
j_call: TRBJ1-6
d_call: -
cdr3_length: 17

cdr3_aa: CASSFGVTNEKLFF
cdr3_nt: TGCGCCAGCAGCTTCGGGGTCACTAATGAAAAACTGTTTTTT
clone_size: few
v_call: TRBV5-1
j_call: TRBJ1-4
d_call: -
cdr3_length: 14

cdr3_aa: CASSLPWTVSTDTQYF
cdr3_nt: TGTGCCAGCAGCTTACCCTGGACGGTTAGCACAGATACGCAGTATTTT
clone_size: -
v_call: TRBV7-9
j_call: TRBJ2-3
d_call: -
cdr3_length: 16

cdr3_aa: CASSSTGSSTDTQYF
cdr3_nt: TGCGCCAGCAGCTCGACAGGTTCTAGCACAGATACGCAGTATTTT
clone_size: few
v_call: TRBV4-1
j_call: TRBJ2-3
d_call: -
cdr3_length: 15

cdr3_aa: CAISYSREVKYEQYF
cdr3_nt: TGTGCCATCAGTTACTCCCGGGAGGTTAAGTACGAGCAGTACTTC
clone_size: -
v_call: TRBV10-3
j_call: TRBJ2-7
d_call: TRBD2
cdr3_length: 15

cdr3_aa: CASSLVVRRTDTQYF
cdr3_nt: TGTGCCAGCAGCTTAGTGGTTCGCCGCACAGATACGCAGTATTTT
clone_size: many
v_call: TRBV7-2
j_call: TRBJ2-3
d_call: -
cdr3_length: 15

cdr3_aa: CAGRATYNEQFF
cdr3_nt: TGTGCCGGCAGGGCCACCTACAATGAGCAGTTCTTC
clone_size: -
v_call: TRBV7-9
j_call: TRBJ2-1
d_call: -
cdr3_length: 12

cdr3_aa: CASSTPTTPGAQYF
cdr3_nt: TGTGCCAGCAGCACCCCAACTACTCCTGGGGCCCAGTACTTC
clone_size: many
v_call: TRBV13
j_call: TRBJ2-5
d_call: -
cdr3_length: 14

cdr3_aa: CASSQVYEKLFF
cdr3_nt: TGTGCCAGCAGTCAGGTGTATGAAAAACTGTTTTTT
clone_size: many
v_call: TRBV2
j_call: TRBJ1-4
d_call: -
cdr3_length: 12

cdr3_aa: CASRETSGNTGELFF
cdr3_nt: TGTGCCAGCAGGGAGACTAGCGGAAACACCGGGGAGCTGTTTTTT
clone_size: many
v_call: TRBV2
j_call: TRBJ2-2
d_call: TRBD2
cdr3_length: 15

cdr3_aa: CSVLGGGRSTDTQYF
cdr3_nt: TGCAGCGTTCTAGGGGGCGGGAGAAGCACAGATACGCAGTATTTT
clone_size: many
v_call: TRBV29-1
j_call: TRBJ2-3
d_call: -
cdr3_length: 15

cdr3_aa: CAWRSVGGWTGELFF
cdr3_nt: TGTGCCTGGAGGAGCGTAGGGGGGTGGACCGGGGAGCTGTTTTTT
clone_size: few
v_call: TRBV30
j_call: TRBJ2-2
d_call: -
cdr3_length: 15

cdr3_aa: CASSLVLGTSGYNEQFF
cdr3_nt: TGCGCCAGCAGCTTGGTTCTCGGGACTAGCGGATACAATGAGCAGTTCTTC
clone_size: many
v_call: TRBV5-1
j_call: TRBJ2-1
d_call: TRBD2
cdr3_length: 17

cdr3_aa: CASSPYDKRSGNTIYF
cdr3_nt: TGTGCCAGCAGCCCATACGACAAACGCTCTGGAAACACCATATATTTT
clone_size: few
v_call: TRBV5-6
j_call: TRBJ1-3
d_call: -
cdr3_length: 16

cdr3_aa: CASSYYRLARQETQYF
cdr3_nt: TGTGCCAGCAGCTACTACCGACTAGCTAGACAAGAGACCCAGTACTTC
clone_size: many
v_call: TRBV7-9
j_call: TRBJ2-5
d_call: TRBD2
cdr3_length: 16

cdr3_aa: CASSGGSGGIIRELFF
cdr3_nt: TGTGCCTCCTCTGGGGGTAGCGGGGGCATCATCAGGGAGCTGTTTTTT
clone_size: many
v_call: TRBV2
j_call: TRBJ2-2
d_call: TRBD2
cdr3_length: 16